Sequencing of this T cell receptor (beta chain) was carried out in a study of T cells in Graves' hyperthyroidism and ophthalmopathy. RNA transcripts provided the source from which TCR beta CDR3 regions were amplified. The HTBI primer set drove a first-round RT-PCR of the TCR CDR3. TCRdb used MiXCR to reprocess the multiplex PCR reads, holding one entry per CDR3 protein. The sample carries some 490,000 distinct CDR3 sequences, roughly 23% recorded once. This clonotype occurred once. CDR1 and CDR2 from the germline V gene are MNHNS and SASEGT. The ends lost 6 bases at V and 1 base at J; junction bases unmatched: 12. The CDR3 is 19 amino acids.

The sample consisted of blood. The clonotype originates from a woman in her 70s with Graves' ophthalmopathy. The V call is TRBV6-1, the J call TRBJ1-4, with 12 bases matching TRBD1. The CDR3 DNA reads TGTGCCAGCAGACCCGGGACAGGGGGCATCCGGGTAACTAATGAAAAACTGTTTTTT. Residues: CASRPGTGGIRVTNEKLFF.